Below, one T cell receptor (beta chain) is given with its context. The time point is: pre-treatment sample, taken before nivolumab and TIL therapy. Tumor tissue came from excised metastases, mostly pleural nodules or supraclavicular lymph nodes. Patients then received nivolumab; progressors got lymphodepletion, TIL and IL-2. This record comes from a study of TIL therapy for anti-PD-1-resistant metastatic lung cancer. This was the immunoSEQ v3 assay. Clones were sequenced by immunoSEQ multiplex PCR, and TCRdb holds only the in-frame ones, with some missing. The sample has about 100,000 clones; roughly two thirds are singletons. CDR3 length equals 16 residues. Trimming cost V 11 bases and J 3 bases, with 21 bases left between them. CDR1 and CDR2 (germline): KGHDR, SFDVKD.

Sequencing was performed on tumor tissue, taken at baseline. The gene calls are TRBV24-1 and TRBJ1-4, with D perhaps matching TRBD1 (5 bases). This clonotype was obtained from a person between 25 and 80 years old with non-small cell lung cancer. The CDR3 loop is CANYAAGPAANEKLFF. The DNA for the CDR3 is TGTGCCAACTATGCTGCAGGGCCGGCAGCTAATGAAAAACTGTTTTTT.